This passage covers 30 T cell receptor beta chains from one sample sequenced in a study of blood T cells in healthy people across ages. It was with a sample-barcoded 5' primer and a J-beta primer mix that a second PCR of about 6 to 11 cycles was run. TCRdb fed the 5' RACE reads into MiXCR, producing one record per CDR3 protein. The data hold some 780,000 distinct CDR3 sequences, with more than 55% observed a single time. Sequencing was performed on blood. The receptors originated from a man aged 40-49 years in good health.

This clonotype occurred many times. V and J are TRBV12-3 or TRBV12-4 and TRBJ2-5; D gene unclear. This CDR3 comprises 11 residues. The V end lost 7 bases, the J end lost 2 bases, and 5 bases lay between the germline ends. The CDR3 coding sequence is TGTGCCAGCACCCCTCAAGAGACCCAGTACTTC. It is translated as CASTPQETQYF.

The rearrangement links TRBV9 to TRBJ2-3; the match to TRBD2 covers 9 bases. Losses at the gene ends were 2 bases for V and 6 bases for J; bases not matched to a gene: 13. The CDR3 is made up of 17 amino acids. The germline CDR1 and CDR2 sequences are SGDLS and YYNGEE. As DNA, the CDR3 is TGTGCCAGCAGCGTTGACGCCTCGGCGGGAGGGCCCGATACGCAGTATTTT. Residues: CASSVDASAGGPDTQYF.

The genes are TRBV28 and TRBJ2-3, with 9 nucleotides matching TRBD1. After removal of 6 bases from V and 2 bases from J, the junction contained 6 bases not matched to a gene. This CDR3 comprises 15 residues. Germline V CDR1 and CDR2: MDHEN, SYDVKM. The CDR3 loop is CASRDRTGVTDTQYF. CDR3 DNA sequence: TGTGCCAGCAGGGATAGGACAGGGGTCACAGATACGCAGTATTTT.

The chain uses TRBV5-5 and TRBJ1-3; a possible D gene is TRBD1 (6 bases). Trimming took off 3 bases at V and 4 bases at J, with 20 bases between the two ends. CDR1 and CDR2 (germline): SGHKS, YYEKEE (reference sequence). The CDR3 consists of 17 residues. CDR3 in DNA: TGTGCCAGCAGCTGGGGAACAGGGTCGGGGGAAGGAAACACCATATATTTT. The encoded protein is CASSWGTGSGEGNTIYF. The variable domain in full, with the rest retrieved from reference TRBV5-5 and TRBJ1-3, is DAGVTQSPTHLIKTRGQQVTLRCSPISGHKSVSWYQQVLGQGPQFIFQYYEKEERGRGNFPDRFSARQFPNYSSELNVNALLLGDSALYLCASSWGTGSGEGNTIYFGEGSWLTVV.

The chain has TRBV9 and TRBJ2-1; 10 bases align to TRBD2. CDR3 length: 16 residues. CDR1 SGDLS and CDR2 YYNGEE come from the germline V gene. Losses at the gene ends were 0 bases for V and 3 bases for J; bases not matched to a gene: 3. CDR3 DNA: TGTGCCAGCAGCGTAGTTACTAGCGGGATCTACAATGAGCAGTTCTTC. Amino acid sequence: CASSVVTSGIYNEQFF.

This clonotype was counted a single time. The chain uses TRBV6-6 and TRBJ1-1; unclear D gene. The CDR3 spans 13 residues. The V and J ends lost 5 bases and 6 bases respectively, with 13 bases between them. Per germline, CDR1 MNHNY and CDR2 SVGAGI (reference sequence). The CDR3 nucleotides are TGTGCCAGCAGTCCCTATTTATCCCCTGAAGCTTTCTTT. It specifies CASSPYLSPEAFF.

This rearrangement joins TRBV7-2 to TRBJ2-3, with unresolved D. V lost 3 bases, J lost 5 bases, and 21 bases lay in between. This CDR3 has 17 residues. The germline V gene encodes CDR1 SGHTA and CDR2 FQGNSA. The CDR3 region has the DNA TGTGCCAGCAGCTTGTCCATTTTTGGCGACATAATAGATACGCAGTATTTT. Translation: CASSLSIFGDIIDTQYF.

J is TRBJ2-3 and V is TRBV4-3, with 7 bases matching TRBD1. This CDR3 has 16 amino acids. Germline V gene sequence: CDR1 LGHNA, CDR2 YSLEER. V lost 3 bases, J lost 3 bases, and 9 bases stayed unmatched. The CDR3 bases are TGCGCCAGCAGCCAGTCCGGGACAGAAGGTACAGATACGCAGTATTTT. Translation gives CASSQSGTEGTDTQYF.

There are many counts of this clonotype. This chain uses TRBV29-1 with TRBJ1-2, with 7 positions matching TRBD1. Per the germline V gene, CDR1 is SQVTM and CDR2 is ANQGSEA. CDR3 size: 10 residues. V was pared by 7 bases and J by 6 bases, with 2 bases of the junction left unmatched. CDR3 DNA sequence: TGCAGCGCCGGGACAGATGGCTACACCTTC. Protein product: CSAGTDGYTF.

The table lists this clonotype with a few counts. The chain recombines TRBV27 with TRBJ1-6; TRBD1 agrees at 11 bases. Germline lookup yields CDR1 MNHEY and CDR2 SMNVEV (reference sequence). With 6 bases clipped from V and 6 bases from J, the junction kept 13 bases outside the gene matches. CDR3 length: 18 residues. DNA of the CDR3: TGTGCCAGCAGGACTGGACAGGGGGCCGGGGCCCTTAATTCACCCCTCCACTTT. Its protein is CASRTGQGAGALNSPLHF.

The J gene is TRBJ2-5, the V gene TRBV7-2; 8 bases map to TRBD1. The CDR3 is 14 amino acids. With V trimmed by 5 bases and J by 4 bases, 6 bases remained unmatched. Germline V gene data show CDR1 as SGHTA and CDR2 as FQGNSA. The DNA for the CDR3 is TGTGCCAGCAGCCCACACAGGGGGGTAGAGACCCAGTACTTC. This encodes CASSPHRGVETQYF.

This clonotype has a handful of counts. This chain joins TRBV29-1 and TRBJ1-2, with D possibly being TRBD1 (6 bases). The CDR3 consists of 17 residues. CDR1 and CDR2 from the germline V gene are SQVTM and ANQGSEA. V lost 1 base, J lost 4 bases, and 22 bases lay in between. In DNA, the CDR3 is TGCAGCGTTGAAGGACCAAAGAAGGACAGAACGGGCTATGGCTACACCTTC. Its protein product is CSVEGPKKDRTGYGYTF.

V gene TRBV29-1 combines with J gene TRBJ2-1; 7 bases align to TRBD2. This CDR3 has 13 residues. Germline trimming cut 7 bases from V and 2 bases from J; bases unmatched to any gene: 5. The germline V gene has CDR1 SQVTM and CDR2 ANQGSEA. In DNA, the CDR3 is TGCAGCGCCCCACTAGCGACCTACAATGAGCAGTTCTTC. It encodes CSAPLATYNEQFF.

The chain carries TRBV27 and TRBJ2-5; a weak D match, TRBD2 (7 bases). The CDR3 runs 16 residues. The V gene's germline CDR1 is MNHEY and CDR2 SMNVEV (reference sequence). The V and J ends lost 3 bases and 0 bases respectively, with 14 bases between them. The CDR3 here is CASSFRGGGYQETQYF. The DNA for the CDR3 is TGTGCCAGCAGTTTCAGGGGCGGGGGTTACCAAGAGACCCAGTACTTC.

This clonotype was seen many times. The V call is TRBV6-5, the J call TRBJ2-7; D tentatively fits TRBD1 or TRBD2 (6 bases each). The CDR3 is made up of 14 amino acids. Trimming stripped 2 bases from V and 3 bases from J, with 11 bases between. Germline CDR1 and CDR2: MNHEY and SVGAGI. The CDR3 sequence is CASSYVGGDYEQYF. The CDR3 DNA follows: TGTGCCAGCAGTTACGTCGGGGGCGACTACGAGCAGTACTTC.

This clonotype was counted once. The chain combines TRBV5-1 with TRBJ2-5; D might be TRBD2 (5 bases). Looked up from germline, CDR1 is SGHRS and CDR2 is YFSETQ. Trimming left V 0 bases short and J 4 bases short, with 13 bases between. The CDR3 spans 15 residues. In nucleotides, the CDR3 is TGCGCCAGCAGCTTGGGAGCGGTTGTAGGAGAGACCCAGTACTTC. Its protein product is CASSLGAVVGETQYF.

The rearrangement links TRBV7-6 to TRBJ1-6, with D tentatively TRBD1 (6 bases). With 1 base removed from V and 0 bases from J, the gap between germline ends came to 19 bases. Germline CDR1 SGHVS, CDR2 FNYEAQ. This CDR3 is built from 20 residues. CDR3 protein: CASSLGYAGAPSSYNSPLHF. CDR3 sequence (DNA): TGTGCCAGCAGCTTAGGATATGCGGGGGCCCCGAGCTCCTATAATTCACCCCTCCACTTT.

V usage is TRBV29-1 and J usage is TRBJ2-1; D may be TRBD1 (6 bases). Germline CDR1 is SQVTM and CDR2 is ANQGSEA. Trimming cost V 7 bases and J 6 bases, with 16 bases left between them. The CDR3 covers 13 residues. The CDR3 coding sequence is TGCAGCGCAAGCCAGGGGCAGTCCAATGAGCAGTTCTTC. Translating gives CSASQGQSNEQFF.

This clonotype came up a few times. The chain couples TRBV10-3 to TRBJ1-1; D perhaps matches TRBD1 (6 bases). The CDR3 is made up of 12 amino acids. Trimming pared 9 bases from V and 1 base from J, leaving 9 bases between. Germline lookup yields CDR1 ENHRY and CDR2 SYGVKD. DNA of the CDR3: TGTGCCATAGGGGGGTCGAACACTGAAGCTTTCTTT. Translation: CAIGGSNTEAFF.

This chain connects TRBV11-2 to TRBJ1-5; the D is unclear. CDR1 SGHAT and CDR2 FQNNGV come from the germline V gene. The CDR3 runs to 15 residues. Trimming pared 5 bases from V and 4 bases from J, leaving 15 bases between. DNA for the CDR3: TGTGCCAGCAGCCACGTAGGACCGAGTAATCAGCCCCAGCATTTT. Protein sequence: CASSHVGPSNQPQHF. The entire variable domain, with the rest obtained from reference TRBV11-2 and TRBJ1-5, is as follows: EAGVAQSPRYKIIEKRQSVAFWCNPISGHATLYWYQQILGQGPKLLIQFQNNGVVDDSQLPKDRFSAERLKGVDSTLKIQPAKLEDSAVYLCASSHVGPSNQPQHFGDGTRLSIL.

The chain links TRBV4-1 to TRBJ2-3, with 8 nucleotides matching TRBD1. Germline V gives CDR1 MGHRA, CDR2 YSYEKL. The CDR3 spans 16 residues. V trimming: 4 bases; J trimming: 4 bases; junction bases outside the gene matches: 10. CDR3 nucleotide sequence: TGCGCCAGCAGCCGATTAAACCGACAGGGGTCAGATACGCAGTATTTT. This gives the protein CASSRLNRQGSDTQYF.

V gene TRBV10-3 combines with J gene TRBJ2-3; 8 nucleotides agree with TRBD2. The CDR3 sequence is 13 residues long. Germline CDR1 ENHRY, CDR2 SYGVKD. The ends lost 7 bases at V and 6 bases at J; junction bases unmatched: 6. In nucleotides, the CDR3 is TGTGCCATCAACGGGGGGGTTTCGGATACGCAGTATTTT. It yields the protein CAINGGVSDTQYF.

The chain carries TRBV6-5 and TRBJ1-2; weak D call: TRBD1 (6 bases). This CDR3 has 20 residues. V was clipped by 0 bases and J by 3 bases, with 26 bases between them. Germline assignment: CDR1 MNHEY and CDR2 SVGAGI. In DNA form, the CDR3 reads TGTGCCAGCAGTTACTCGCGGGTGCGGGGAAAGGGGGATTTGGACTATGGCTACACCTTC. Translated, it gives CASSYSRVRGKGDLDYGYTF.

V usage is TRBV7-9 and J usage is TRBJ1-6; tentative D call: TRBD1 (6 bases). CDR3 length: 17 amino acids. Germline assignment: CDR1 SEHNR and CDR2 FQNEAQ (reference sequence). The V end was cut by 4 bases, the J end by 7 bases, with 20 bases between. This chain's CDR3 is CASSSTQTGFWNSPLHF. The CDR3 DNA sequence: TGTGCCAGCAGCTCAACCCAGACAGGTTTTTGGAATTCACCCCTCCACTTT.

The chain uses TRBV7-2 and TRBJ2-4, with 7 bases lining up with TRBD2. CDR1 and CDR2 (germline): SGHTA, FQGNSA. The V segment lost 4 bases and the J segment 0 bases; nucleotides outside the gene matches: 3. The CDR3 loop spans 15 amino acids. The CDR3: CASSSREVAKNIQYF. In nucleotides, the CDR3 is TGTGCCAGCAGCTCACGGGAGGTAGCCAAAAACATTCAGTACTTC.

The chain joins TRBV6-5 to TRBJ2-7; D not certain. The germline V gene has CDR1 MNHEY and CDR2 SVGAGI. Between the trimmed V and J ends, which lost 4 bases and 8 bases, there was a span of 9 bases. CDR3 size: 11 residues. CDR3 protein: CASSWYTQQYF. DNA of the CDR3: TGTGCCAGCAGTTGGTACACCCAGCAGTACTTC.

The V and J genes are TRBV10-2 and TRBJ1-4, with 7 bases lining up with TRBD1. J was trimmed by 7 bases and V by 6 bases; bases with no gene match: 8. There are 14 residues in the CDR3. Germline assignment: CDR1 WSHSY and CDR2 SAAADI. The CDR3 spells CASSDQGESEKLFF. The CDR3 region has the DNA TGCGCCAGCAGCGATCAGGGGGAAAGTGAAAAACTGTTTTTT.

This clonotype has a single count. The J gene is TRBJ1-1, the V gene TRBV6-4, with 7 bases lining up with TRBD1. From germline, CDR1 is MRHNA and CDR2 SNTAGT. The junction had 7 bases not matched to a gene; V was cut back by 3 bases and J by 6 bases. The CDR3 is 14 residues long. CDR3 sequence: CASSESTGKPEAFF. CDR3 DNA sequence: TGTGCCAGCAGTGAGTCGACAGGGAAGCCTGAAGCTTTCTTT.

This clonotype occurred a few times. The rearrangement links TRBV29-1 to TRBJ2-7; TRBD1 matches at 11 bases. Per the germline V gene, CDR1 is SQVTM and CDR2 is ANQGSEA. CDR3 size: 13 residues. Unmatched junction bases numbered 6, after V lost 6 bases and J lost 5 bases. CDR3 protein: CSVHRTGGNEQYF. The CDR3 DNA sequence: TGCAGCGTCCACAGGACAGGGGGCAACGAGCAGTACTTC.

V usage is TRBV9 and J usage is TRBJ1-1, with D tentatively TRBD1 (5 bases). Trimming removed 1 base at V and 0 bases at J, with 10 bases between. Per germline, CDR1 SGDLS and CDR2 YYNGEE. The CDR3 loop spans 15 amino acids. CDR3 amino acids: CASSVSSGMNTEAFF. CDR3 in DNA: TGTGCCAGCAGCGTATCTTCAGGGATGAACACTGAAGCTTTCTTT.